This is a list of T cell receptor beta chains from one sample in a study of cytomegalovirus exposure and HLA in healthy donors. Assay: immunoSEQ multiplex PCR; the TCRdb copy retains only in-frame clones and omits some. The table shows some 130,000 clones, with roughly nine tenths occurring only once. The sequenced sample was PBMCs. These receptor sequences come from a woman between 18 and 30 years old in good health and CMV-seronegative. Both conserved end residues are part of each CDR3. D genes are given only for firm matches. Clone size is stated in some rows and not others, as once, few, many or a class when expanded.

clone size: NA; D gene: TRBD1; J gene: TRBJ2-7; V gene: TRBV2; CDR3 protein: CASSAYRGRSYEQYF; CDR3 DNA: TGTGCCAGCAGTGCCTACAGGGGCAGATCCTACGAGCAGTACTTC
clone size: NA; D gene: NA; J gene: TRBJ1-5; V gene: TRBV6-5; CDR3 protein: CASSYSRYQPQHF; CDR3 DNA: TGTGCCAGCAGTTACTCCAGATATCAGCCCCAGCATTTT
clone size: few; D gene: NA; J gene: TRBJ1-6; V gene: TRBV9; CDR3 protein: CASSVGQNDNSPLHF; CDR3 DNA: TGTGCCAGCAGCGTAGGGCAGAACGATAATTCACCCCTCCACTTT
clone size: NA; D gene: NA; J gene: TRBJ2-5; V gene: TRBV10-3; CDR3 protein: CAISGRTAQETQYF; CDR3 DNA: TGTGCCATCAGTGGCAGGACAGCACAAGAGACCCAGTACTTC
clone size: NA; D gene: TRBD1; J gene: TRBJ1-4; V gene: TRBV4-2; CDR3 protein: CASSREQKTGGNEKLFF; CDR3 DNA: TGTGCCAGCAGCCGAGAACAAAAAACAGGGGGTAATGAAAAACTGTTTTTT
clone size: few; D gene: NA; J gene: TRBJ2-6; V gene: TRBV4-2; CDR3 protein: CASSQELQSGSGANVLTF; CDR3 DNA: TGTGCCAGCAGCCAAGAGCTACAGTCAGGCTCTGGGGCCAACGTCCTGACTTTC
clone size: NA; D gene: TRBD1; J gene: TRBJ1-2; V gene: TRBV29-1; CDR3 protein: CSVPRTGGNPLTYGYTF; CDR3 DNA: TGCAGCGTTCCACGGACAGGGGGCAACCCGTTAACTTATGGCTACACCTTC
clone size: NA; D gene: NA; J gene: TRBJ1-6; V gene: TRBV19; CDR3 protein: CASSMMEGFDSPLHF; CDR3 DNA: TGTGCCAGTAGTATGATGGAGGGATTCGATTCACCCCTCCACTTT
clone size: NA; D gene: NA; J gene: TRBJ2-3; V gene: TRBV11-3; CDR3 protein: CASSLAGGRTQYF; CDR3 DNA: TGTGCCAGCAGCTTAGCCGGGGGTAGGACGCAGTATTTT
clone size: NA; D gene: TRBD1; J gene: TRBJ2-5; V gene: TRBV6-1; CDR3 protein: CASSEKVGQDIPETQYF; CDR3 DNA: TGTGCCAGCAGTGAGAAGGTCGGACAGGATATCCCAGAGACCCAGTACTTC
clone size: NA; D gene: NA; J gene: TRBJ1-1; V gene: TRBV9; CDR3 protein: CASSVVDSWNTEAFF; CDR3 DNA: TGTGCCAGCAGCGTAGTGGACAGTTGGAACACTGAAGCTTTCTTT
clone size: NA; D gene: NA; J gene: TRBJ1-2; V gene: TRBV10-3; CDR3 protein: CAISESDTYGYTF; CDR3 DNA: TGTGCCATCAGTGAGTCCGACACCTATGGCTACACCTTC
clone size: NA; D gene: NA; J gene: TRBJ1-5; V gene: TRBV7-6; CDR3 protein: CASSRLAGAVDNQPQHF; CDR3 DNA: TGTGCCAGCAGCCGTCTCGCTGGGGCGGTCGACAATCAGCCCCAGCATTTT
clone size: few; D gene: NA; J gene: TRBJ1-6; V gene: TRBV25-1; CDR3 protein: CASSGGGNSPLHF; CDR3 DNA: TGTGCCAGCAGTGGTGGGGGGAATTCACCCCTCCACTTT
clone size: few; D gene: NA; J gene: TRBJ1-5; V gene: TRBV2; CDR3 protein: CASGTINQPQHF; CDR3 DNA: TGTGCCAGCGGCACGATCAATCAGCCCCAGCATTTT
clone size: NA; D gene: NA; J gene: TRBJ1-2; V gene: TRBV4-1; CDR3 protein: CASSPQVGSYYYGYTF; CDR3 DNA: TGCGCCAGCAGCCCCCAGGTGGGCAGCTACTACTATGGCTACACCTTC
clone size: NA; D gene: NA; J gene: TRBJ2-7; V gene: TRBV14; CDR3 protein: CASSQYSYEQYF; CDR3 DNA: TGTGCCAGCAGCCAATATAGCTACGAGCAGTACTTC
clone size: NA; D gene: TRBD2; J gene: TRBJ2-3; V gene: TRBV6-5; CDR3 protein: CASSYSAGGADTQYF; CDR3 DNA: TGTGCCAGCAGTTACTCCGCGGGGGGAGCAGATACGCAGTATTTT
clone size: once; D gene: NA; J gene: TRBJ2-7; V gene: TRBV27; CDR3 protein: CASSLKGTGETSRYEQYF; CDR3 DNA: TGTGCCAGCAGTTTAAAGGGAACTGGGGAGACCAGCCGCTACGAGCAGTACTTC
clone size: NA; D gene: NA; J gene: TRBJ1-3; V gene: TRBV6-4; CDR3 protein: CASSAPPGSGNTIYF; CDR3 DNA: TGTGCCAGCAGTGCCCCTCCGGGCTCTGGAAACACCATATATTTT
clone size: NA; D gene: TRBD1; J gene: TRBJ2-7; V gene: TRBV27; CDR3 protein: CASRYDRGLGEQYF; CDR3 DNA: TGTGCCAGCAGATATGACAGGGGGCTAGGAGAGCAGTACTTC
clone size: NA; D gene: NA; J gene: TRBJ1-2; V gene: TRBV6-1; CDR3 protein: CASSFRGYTF; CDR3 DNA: TGTGCCAGCAGTTTCCGTGGCTACACCTTC
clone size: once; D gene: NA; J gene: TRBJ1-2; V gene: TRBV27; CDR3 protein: CASSPLSGGNGYTF; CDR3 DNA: TGTGCCAGCAGTCCCCTTAGCGGGGGGAATGGCTACACCTTC
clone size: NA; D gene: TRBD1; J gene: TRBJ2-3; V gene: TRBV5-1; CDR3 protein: CASSSQDRDDTQYF; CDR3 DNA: TGCGCCAGCAGCTCCCAGGACAGGGATGATACGCAGTATTTT
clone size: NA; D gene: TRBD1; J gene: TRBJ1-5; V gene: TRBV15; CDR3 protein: CATSRVRTGPQHF; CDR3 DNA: TGTGCCACCAGCAGAGTACGGACAGGACCCCAGCATTTT
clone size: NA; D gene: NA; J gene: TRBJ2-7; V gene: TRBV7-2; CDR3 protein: CASSGRKTDYEQYF; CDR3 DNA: TGTGCCAGCAGCGGGAGAAAGACTGACTACGAGCAGTACTTC
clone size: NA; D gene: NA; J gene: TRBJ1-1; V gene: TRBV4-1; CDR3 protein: CASLGLTGGGNTEAFF; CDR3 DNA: TGCGCCAGCCTTGGGTTGACAGGCGGGGGGAACACTGAAGCTTTCTTT
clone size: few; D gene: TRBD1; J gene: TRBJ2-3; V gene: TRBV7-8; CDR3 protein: CASSFRGTGGFADTQYF; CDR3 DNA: TGTGCCAGCAGCTTTCGGGGGACAGGTGGTTTTGCAGATACGCAGTATTTT
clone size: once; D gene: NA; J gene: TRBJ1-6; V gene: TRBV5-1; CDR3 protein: CASSLVSGVDNSPLHF; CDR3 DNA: TGCGCCAGCAGCTTGGTTTCGGGAGTTGATAATTCACCCCTCCACTTT
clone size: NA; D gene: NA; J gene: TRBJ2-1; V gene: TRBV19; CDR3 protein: CASSIFRRGSYNEQFF; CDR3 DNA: TGTGCCAGTAGTATCTTCCGGCGCGGCTCCTACAATGAGCAGTTCTTC
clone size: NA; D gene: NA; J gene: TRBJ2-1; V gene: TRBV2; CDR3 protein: CASDRDTYNEQFF; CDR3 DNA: TGTGCCAGCGACCGGGACACCTACAATGAGCAGTTCTTC
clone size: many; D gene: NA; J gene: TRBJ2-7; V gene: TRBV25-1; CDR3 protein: CASSLDSYEQYF; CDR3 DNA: TGTGCCAGCAGCCTGGACAGTTACGAGCAGTACTTC
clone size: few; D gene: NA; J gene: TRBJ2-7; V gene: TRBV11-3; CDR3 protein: CASSLRQDYEQYF; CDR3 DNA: TGTGCCAGCAGCCTACGACAGGACTACGAGCAGTACTTC